Presented here are 21 T cell receptor beta chains from one specimen sequenced in a study of vaccination and CD4 T cells after COVID-19. No antigen has been identified for these receptors. Sequenced with the Oncomine TCR Beta short-read assay was DNA taken from cultured CD4+ T cells. MiXCR, applied by TCRdb to the PCR reads, yields one record per CDR3 protein. The sample has fewer than 20,000 distinct CDR3 sequences; around 47% are singletons. Regarding time point: late sampling 161 to 241 days after vaccination in a few convalescent patients. The treatment here: roughly ten-day PBMC culture with coronavirus spike peptide pools or control peptides (ViraFEST assay). Sequencing was performed on CD4+ T cells from blood, cultured in vitro, taken about 7 months after SARS-CoV-2 vaccination. These receptors originate from a human donor who had recovered from COVID-19.

This chain links TRBV20-1 with TRBJ1-1; no clear D gene. The CDR3 loop spans 12 amino acids. From germline, CDR1 is DFQATT and CDR2 SNEGSKA (reference sequence). V gave up 1 base and J gave up 6 bases, with 9 bases separating them. The CDR3 loop is CSARVRLAEAFF. The CDR3 DNA follows: TGCAGTGCTAGAGTCAGGCTCGCTGAAGCTTTCTTT.

This clonotype showed up just once. V gene TRBV7-6 combines with J gene TRBJ2-3, with TRBD2 identical over 10 bases. From germline, CDR1 is SGHVS and CDR2 FNYEAQ. The CDR3 loop spans 18 amino acids. J gave up 0 bases and V 4 bases, and 10 bases lay outside the gene matches. CDR3 bases: TGTGCCAGCAGCTCATGGACTAGCGGTTCCGCTAGCACAGATACGCAGTATTTT. Encoded protein: CASSSWTSGSASTDTQYF.

The rearrangement links TRBV20-1 to TRBJ2-1, with D possibly TRBD2 on 6 matching bases. Germline values: CDR1 DFQATT, CDR2 SNEGSKA (reference sequence). The CDR3 is 15 residues long. Trimming took 3 bases from V and 2 from J, leaving 14 bases between them. DNA of the CDR3: TGCAGTGCTAGCTTAGCGGTCCCCACCTACAATGAGCAGTTCTTC. Translating it yields CSASLAVPTYNEQFF.

This clonotype was found a few times. This chain connects TRBV20-1 to TRBJ2-1; no definite D call. V lost 1 base, J lost 3 bases, and 13 bases lay in between. The CDR3 spans 15 residues. Germline lookup yields CDR1 DFQATT and CDR2 SNEGSKA (reference sequence). CDR3 nucleotides: TGCAGTGCTAGAGCACCTCGGAATTTCTACAATGAGCAGTTCTTC. Translating gives CSARAPRNFYNEQFF.

This chain connects TRBV7-8 to TRBJ2-1; D gene ambiguous. V lost 1 base and J lost 5, with 9 bases in between. This CDR3 is built from 14 residues. Germline CDR1 is SGHVS and CDR2 is FQNEAQ. In DNA form, the CDR3 reads TGTGCCAGCAGCTTAGTTGGGGTAAACAATGAGCAGTTCTTC. This translates into CASSLVGVNNEQFF.

The chain uses TRBV20-1 and TRBJ1-4; TRBD1 matches at 7 bases. J gave up 2 bases and V 4 bases, and 1 base lay outside the gene matches. The CDR3 loop spans 13 amino acids. Germline CDR1 is DFQATT and CDR2 is SNEGSKA (reference sequence). CDR3 bases: TGCAGTGCTATGGGACAGACTAATGAAAAACTGTTTTTT. Protein sequence: CSAMGQTNEKLFF.

This chain uses TRBV15 with TRBJ2-3; 7 bases match TRBD2. Germline values: CDR1 LNHNV, CDR2 YYDKDF (reference sequence). Trimming took 1 base from V and 3 from J; bases not matched to a gene: 10. This CDR3 has 17 residues. This CDR3 reads CATSRGRGGGKTDTQYF. The CDR3 DNA reads as TGTGCCACCAGCAGAGGGAGGGGCGGGGGAAAGACAGATACGCAGTATTTT.

This chain joins TRBV7-2 and TRBJ2-5; TRBD2 matches at 8 bases. Germline loops: CDR1 SGHTA, CDR2 FQGNSA. J gave up 3 bases and V 2 bases, and 2 bases lay outside the gene matches. The CDR3 runs 14 residues. DNA for the CDR3: TGTGCCAGCAGCTTACAGCGGGAGAAAGAGACCCAGTACTTC. This sequence encodes CASSLQREKETQYF.

This chain uses TRBV7-9 with TRBJ2-6; D gene uncertain. Germline V gene sequence: CDR1 SEHNR, CDR2 FQNEAQ (reference sequence). There are 16 residues in the CDR3. V was shortened by 0 bases and J by 3 bases, with 9 bases between the two germline ends. The CDR3 nucleotides read TGTGCCAGCAGCTTAGCTACCTCGGATGGGGCCAACGTCCTGACTTTC. Its translation: CASSLATSDGANVLTF.

The chain couples TRBV6-1 to TRBJ2-7; 8 positions agree with TRBD2. V lost 7 bases, J lost 6 bases, and 11 bases stayed unmatched. The CDR3 covers 14 residues. The V gene's germline CDR1 is MNHNS and CDR2 SASEGT. CDR3 residues: CASKPSGSRGEQYF. CDR3 bases: TGTGCCAGCAAACCTAGCGGGTCCCGTGGCGAGCAGTACTTC.

This chain joins TRBV5-5 and TRBJ2-5; 14 positions match TRBD2. This CDR3 is built from 18 residues. J gave up 5 bases and V 2 bases, and 11 bases lay outside the gene matches. Germline CDR1 and CDR2: SGHKS and YYEKEE (reference sequence). DNA of the CDR3: TGTGCCAGCAGCTTAACCGGGACTAGCGGGGGCCGAGGGGAGACCCAGTACTTC. Residues: CASSLTGTSGGRGETQYF.

J is TRBJ1-6 and V is TRBV20-1; TRBD1 aligns across 10 bases. This CDR3 has 14 residues. Germline assignment: CDR1 DFQATT and CDR2 SNEGSKA (reference sequence). Trimming cost V 3 bases and J 11 bases; bases outside gene matches: 7. The chain's CDR3 is CSARSRDRGPPLHF. CDR3 coding DNA: TGCAGTGCTAGGTCCCGGGACAGGGGACCACCCCTCCACTTT.

This clonotype is a singleton in its sample. V and J are TRBV7-2 and TRBJ2-2, with D perhaps being TRBD1 or TRBD2 (6 bases each). The CDR3 covers 15 residues. V dropped 1 base and J dropped 8 bases, with 14 bases sitting between them. Germline values: CDR1 SGHTA, CDR2 FQGNSA. Here the CDR3 DNA reads TGTGCCAGCAGCTTAGGGGGGGCTGGCGGGGGGGAGCTGTTTTTT. Its translation is CASSLGGAGGGELFF.

The rearrangement joins TRBV7-2 to TRBJ2-1; D gene ambiguous. Trimming pared 1 base from V and 6 bases from J, leaving 10 bases between. CDR3 length: 14 residues. CDR1 SGHTA and CDR2 FQGNSA come from the germline V gene. The CDR3 spells CASSLDPSLNEQFF. The DNA of the CDR3 is TGTGCCAGCAGCTTAGACCCCAGCCTCAATGAGCAGTTCTTC.

This chain links TRBV10-1 with TRBJ2-7; tentatively, D is TRBD2 (5 bases). CDR1 and CDR2 from the germline V gene are WNHNN and SYGVQD (reference sequence). V lost 0 bases and J lost 12, with 12 bases in between. The CDR3 contains 12 residues. Here the CDR3 DNA reads TGCGCCAGCAGTGAGTCGAGGGCTCGAAGGTACTTC. Translated: CASSESRARRYF.

The rearrangement uses TRBV6-5 and TRBJ1-1; TRBD1 might be the D (5 bases). CDR1 and CDR2 (germline): MNHEY, SVGAGI. V was pared by 0 bases and J by 0 bases, with 8 bases between. There are 15 residues in the CDR3. CDR3 sequence reads: CASSYSRGMNTEAFF. The CDR3 DNA reads as TGTGCCAGCAGTTACTCGAGGGGAATGAACACTGAAGCTTTCTTT.

This sequence joins TRBV28 and TRBJ1-3; D gene ambiguous. With 5 bases removed from V and 5 bases from J, the gap between germline ends came to 7 bases. In germline, CDR1 is MDHEN, CDR2 SYDVKM. The length of the CDR3 is 12 residues. The CDR3 DNA reads TGTGCCAGCAGTACGGGCCGAAACACCATATATTTT. Its translation: CASSTGRNTIYF.

V gene TRBV19 combines with J gene TRBJ1-2; D is possibly TRBD1 (5 bases). Germline assignment: CDR1 LNHDA and CDR2 SQIVND (reference sequence). Trimming removed 3 bases from V and 7 bases from J, with 18 bases in between. This CDR3 is 15 amino acids long. For the CDR3, the DNA is TGTGCCAGTAGTATTAACCGGGACTCCTCTGCTGGCTACACCTTC. This translates into CASSINRDSSAGYTF.

The chain employs TRBV7-2 and TRBJ2-7; 8 bases fit TRBD1. The J segment lost 1 base and the V segment lost 4 bases, leaving 6 bases of the junction unmatched. The CDR3 is 15 amino acids. Germline V gene data show CDR1 as SGHTA and CDR2 as FQGNSA. CDR3 nucleotide sequence: TGTGCCAGCAGCTATCGGGGACAGGAATCCTACGAGCAGTACTTC. It yields the protein CASSYRGQESYEQYF.

This chain joins TRBV28 and TRBJ2-3; D not certain. The CDR3 sequence is 15 residues long. Trimming took off 4 bases at V and 6 bases at J, with 17 bases between the two ends. Germline values: CDR1 MDHEN, CDR2 SYDVKM. CDR3 loop: CASSSNGPGLDTQYF. For the CDR3, the DNA is TGTGCCAGCAGTTCGAATGGCCCGGGCTTGGATACGCAGTATTTT.

CDR3 loop: CASSPIPAWRTEAFF. CDR3 nucleotides: TGTGCCAGCAGTCCCATACCCGCTTGGAGAACTGAAGCTTTCTTT. V usage is TRBV28 and J usage is TRBJ1-1; no clear D. This CDR3 has 15 residues. In germline, CDR1 is MDHEN, CDR2 SYDVKM. V shed 5 bases and J shed 5 bases, with 18 bases lying between them. The entire variable domain, with the rest obtained from reference TRBV28 and TRBJ1-1, is as follows: DVKVTQSSRYLVKRTGEKVFLECVQDMDHENMFWYRQDPGLGLRLIYFSYDVKMKEKGDIPEGYSVSREKKERFSLILESASTNQTSMYLCASSPIPAWRTEAFFGQGTRLTVV.